This entry describes one T cell receptor (beta chain). Germline V gene data show CDR1 as MDHEN and CDR2 as SYDVKM. V was trimmed by 6 bases and J by 6 bases, leaving 15 bases between them. This CDR3 has 13 residues. The sample comes from a study of cytomegalovirus exposure and HLA in healthy donors. 60 Vbeta and 13 Jbeta primers were used in PCR. Clones were sequenced by immunoSEQ multiplex PCR, and TCRdb holds only the in-frame ones, with some missing. The table shows some 150,000 clones, with around four fifths occurring only once. The receptor comes from a male donor in good health and CMV-seronegative. The sequenced sample was PBMCs. This chain uses TRBV28 with TRBJ2-7, with D perhaps matching TRBD1 (6 bases). The CDR3 DNA reads TGTGCCAGCAGCAAAACAGGGAATTCCGAGCAGTACTTC. It yields the protein CASSKTGNSEQYF.